Listed here are 12 T cell receptor beta chains from one sample, sequenced in a study of response to subunit inactivated influenza vaccine. TCRdb itself ran the RT-PCR reads through MiXCR, one entry per CDR3 protein. The sample holds about 520,000 distinct CDR3 sequences, approximately 11% seen once. Source: PBMCs from blood, taken 40 to 50 days after vaccination. All receptors come from a man between 50 and 59 years old who received an inactivated influenza vaccine.

This clonotype was counted a single time. The chain is built from TRBV19 and TRBJ2-1; perhaps TRBD2 as D (5 bases). V lost 3 bases, J lost 5 bases, and 14 bases lay in between. Germline V gives CDR1 LNHDA, CDR2 SQIVND (reference sequence). The CDR3 covers 15 residues. The CDR3: CASSIVVSEHNEQFF. The CDR3 nucleotides are TGTGCCAGTAGTATCGTGGTTAGCGAGCACAATGAGCAGTTCTTC.

This clonotype has at least ten counts. This rearrangement joins TRBV29-1 to TRBJ2-1; 14 bases map to TRBD2. The CDR3 contains 13 residues. Germline V gives CDR1 SQVTM, CDR2 ANQGSEA. The trim removed 7 bases at V and 7 bases at J, leaving 3 bases unmatched. The CDR3 coding sequence is TGCAGCGCTGGGACTAGCGGGGGTAATGAGCAGTTCTTC. Residues: CSAGTSGGNEQFF.

This clonotype was observed many times. The chain carries TRBV4-3 and TRBJ2-1; D may be TRBD2 (5 bases). The V gene lost 0 bases and the J gene lost 4 bases, with 10 bases spanning the gap. Looked up from germline, CDR1 is LGHNA and CDR2 is YSLEER. The length of the CDR3 is 15 residues. CDR3 region: CASSQEGGEYNEQFF. The CDR3 nucleotides are TGCGCCAGCAGCCAAGAAGGTGGGGAGTACAATGAGCAGTTCTTC.

This chain's CDR3 is CASSPRRTRLSSYNEQFF. CDR3 coding DNA: TGTGCCAGCAGTCCCCGCCGTACGAGATTGAGCTCCTACAATGAGCAGTTCTTC. The J gene is TRBJ2-1, the V gene TRBV11-2; D gene ambiguous. V was clipped by 6 bases and J by 0 bases, with 21 bases between them. This CDR3 is built from 18 residues. The germline V gene encodes CDR1 SGHAT and CDR2 FQNNGV.

This rearrangement joins TRBV10-3 to TRBJ2-3, with D maybe TRBD1 (6 bases). Germline CDR1 reads ENHRY; CDR2 reads SYGVKD. The CDR3 totals 14 residues. V was trimmed by 7 bases and J by 2 bases, leaving 13 bases between them. The DNA for the CDR3 is TGTGCCATCAAAACAGGGATGGACACAGATACGCAGTATTTT. This gives the protein CAIKTGMDTDTQYF.

At least ten counts were recorded for this clonotype. V and J are TRBV28 and TRBJ2-5; D assignment may be TRBD1 or TRBD2 (5 bases each). Trimming took 8 bases from V and 0 from J, leaving 10 bases between them. This CDR3 has 13 amino acids. Germline CDR1 and CDR2: MDHEN and SYDVKM. Written as DNA, the CDR3 is TGTGCCAGCTGGGGCGGGTACCAAGAGACCCAGTACTTC. It encodes CASWGGYQETQYF.

This clonotype occurred a few times. The chain uses TRBV11-1 and TRBJ2-6; no definite D call. This CDR3 has 19 residues. With 4 bases removed from V and 0 bases from J, the gap between germline ends came to 19 bases. From germline, CDR1 is SGHAT and CDR2 FQDESV (reference sequence). In DNA, the CDR3 is TGTGCCAGCAGCTCACGACTCAACAGAAAAAACTCTGGGGCCAACGTCCTGACTTTC. It codes for CASSSRLNRKNSGANVLTF.

This clonotype was observed at least ten times. The chain is built from TRBV6-5 and TRBJ2-7; D possibly corresponds to TRBD1 (5 bases). This CDR3 is 16 amino acids long. Germline V gives CDR1 MNHEY, CDR2 SVGAGI. V was clipped by 0 bases and J by 4 bases, with 16 bases between them. The CDR3 bases are TGTGCCAGCAGTTACTCGATAGCAGGGTCAGCTTACGAGCAGTACTTC. Encoded protein: CASSYSIAGSAYEQYF.

This clonotype was detected only a few times. The V call is TRBV11-2, the J call TRBJ2-5; a weak D match, TRBD1 (6 bases). The CDR3 sequence is 15 residues long. Trimming removed 3 bases from V and 2 bases from J, with 13 bases in between. CDR1 is SGHAT and CDR2 is FQNNGV in the germline V gene. The CDR3 region is CASSFPGTTQETQYF. The CDR3 DNA follows: TGTGCCAGCAGCTTCCCTGGGACAACGCAAGAGACCCAGTACTTC.

This chain joins TRBV5-1 and TRBJ2-2; D remains ambiguous. V lost 0 bases and J 1 base, leaving 13 bases between the germline ends. The CDR3 has 17 amino acids. Per the germline V gene, CDR1 is SGHRS and CDR2 is YFSETQ. In nucleotides, the CDR3 is TGCGCCAGCAGCTTGGGGCGGCCCTTAGGGAACACCGGGGAGCTGTTTTTT. Translated, it gives CASSLGRPLGNTGELFF. Filled out from reference TRBV5-1 and TRBJ2-2, the complete variable domain reads KAGVTQTPRYLIKTRGQQVTLSCSPISGHRSVSWYQQTPGQGLQFLFEYFSETQRNKGNFPGRFSGRQFSNSRSEMNVSTLELGDSALYLCASSLGRPLGNTGELFFGEGSRLTVL.

The rearrangement links TRBV5-1 to TRBJ2-1; D may be TRBD1 (6 bases). The CDR3 has 14 residues. The germline V and J ends were trimmed by 0 bases and 10 bases, with 14 bases remaining between them. The germline gives CDR1 SGHRS, CDR2 YFSETQ. The CDR3 DNA follows: TGCGCCAGCAGCTTGGTACAGGGCGCCGGGGAGCAGTTCTTC. Amino acids: CASSLVQGAGEQFF.

Only a few counts were recorded for this clonotype. V gene TRBV5-1 combines with J gene TRBJ2-7; the D gene is possibly TRBD2 (5 bases). Deletions cut 4 bases from V and 3 bases from J, with 14 bases between. The germline CDR1 and CDR2 sequences are SGHRS and YFSETQ. The CDR3 has 14 residues. CDR3: CASSPGVVGYEQYF. CDR3 DNA: TGCGCCAGCAGCCCCGGGGTGGTCGGCTACGAGCAGTACTTC.